This T cell receptor (beta chain) is from a study of graft-versus-host responses after intestinal transplantation. Study-level background: The recipients all started with anti-thymocyte globulin induction and then took tacrolimus and steroids for 2 to 4 years.

Notes on this clone: Its antigen is currently unknown.

With 3 bases removed from V and 7 bases from J, the gap between germline ends came to 17 bases. This CDR3 comprises 15 residues. Germline V lookup: CDR1 SGDLS, CDR2 YYNGEE. The repertoire was sequenced with immunoSEQ multiplex PCR; TCRdb's copy has only in-frame clones and lacks some. The sample consists of 84,000 or so clones, around 87% of them appearing once. Material: unstimulated CD8+ T cells sorted from spleen or lymph node cells, obtained before transplant. The clonotype comes from a human donor who was the organ donor for an intestinal transplant. The rearrangement links TRBV9 to TRBJ2-1, with a tentative D call TRBD2 (5 bases). The CDR3 DNA sequence: TGTGCCAGCAGCGCGTCTGGCGGGCTAAATAATGAGCAGTTCTTC. Translating gives CASSASGGLNNEQFF.